The clone carrying this TCR beta chain was observed a few times. Its target is unknown. TCRdb called the RT-PCR reads again in MiXCR, with one record for every CDR3 protein. The table shows 450,000 to 600,000 distinct CDR3 sequences, with 15% to 20% occurring only once. The entry originates in a study of response to subunit inactivated influenza vaccine. Study conclusions and caveats: That few new T cells are recruited by each seasonal influenza vaccination was the authors' suggestion.

Germline CDR1 is SEHNR and CDR2 is FQNEAQ (reference sequence). CDR3 length equals 13 residues. After removal of 3 bases from V and 3 bases from J, the junction contained 1 base not matched to a gene. This TCR was recovered from a man between 50 and 75 years old who received an inactivated influenza vaccine. The sequenced sample was CD4+ T cells sorted from PBMCs, obtained about 23 months after vaccination. The chain combines TRBV7-9 with TRBJ2-7; 8 bases map to TRBD2. CDR3 residues: CASSFLAGYEQYF. The CDR3 nucleotides are TGTGCCAGCAGCTTTCTAGCGGGCTACGAGCAGTACTTC.